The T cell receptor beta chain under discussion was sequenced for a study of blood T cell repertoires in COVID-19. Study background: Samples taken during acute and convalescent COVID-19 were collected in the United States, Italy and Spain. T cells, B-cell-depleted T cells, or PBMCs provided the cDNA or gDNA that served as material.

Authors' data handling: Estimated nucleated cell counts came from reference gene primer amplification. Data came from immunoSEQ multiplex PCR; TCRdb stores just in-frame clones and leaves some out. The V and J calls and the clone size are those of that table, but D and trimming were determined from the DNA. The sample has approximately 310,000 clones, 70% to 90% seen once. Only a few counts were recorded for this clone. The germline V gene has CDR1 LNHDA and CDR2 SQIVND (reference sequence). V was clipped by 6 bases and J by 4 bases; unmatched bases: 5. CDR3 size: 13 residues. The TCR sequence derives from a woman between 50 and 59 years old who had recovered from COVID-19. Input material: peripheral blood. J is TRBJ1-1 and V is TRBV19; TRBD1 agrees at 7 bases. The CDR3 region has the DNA TGTGCCAGTAGCGAAGACAGGGCCACTGAAGCTTTCTTT. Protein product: CASSEDRATEAFF. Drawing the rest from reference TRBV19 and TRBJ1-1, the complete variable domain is DGGITQSPKYLFRKEGQNVTLSCEQNLNHDAMYWYRQDPGQGLRLIYYSQIVNDFQKGDIAEGYSVSREKKESFPLTVTSAQKNPTAFYLCASSEDRATEAFFGQGTRLTVV.